This T cell receptor beta chain came from a study of CD8 T cells in Susac syndrome. Looked up from germline, CDR1 is PRHDT and CDR2 is FYEKMQ (reference sequence). This CDR3 region has 15 residues. V lost 5 bases, J lost 6 bases, and 8 bases stayed unmatched. The RNA input was roughly 0.5 to 1 ug, and it was reverse transcribed with random hexamers. TCR beta CDR3 was amplified by immunoSEQ covering 54 Vbeta and 13 Jbeta. MiXCR was run by TCRdb on the immunoSEQ multiplex PCR reads, yielding one entry per CDR3 protein. The table lists some 100,000 distinct CDR3 sequences, roughly 92% of them singletons.

V usage is TRBV13 and J usage is TRBJ2-1, with 9 bases matching TRBD1. The receptor's source is a human donor in good health. Sequencing used CD8+ T cells from PBMCs. DNA for the CDR3: TGTGCCAGCAGCCGCGGGACAGGGCCCACCAATGAGCAGTTCTTC. This sequence encodes CASSRGTGPTNEQFF.